Following are 21 T cell receptor beta chains from one sample sequenced in a study of blood T cell repertoires in COVID-19. Profiled with immunoSEQ multiplex PCR; TCRdb holds only in-frame clones, not every one. The sample includes 120,000 to 150,000 clones, around 87% seen only once; the top ten take approximately 6.2%. The specimen was peripheral blood. The receptors originated from a man of 80 years or more with acute or convalescent COVID-19.

The chain has TRBV2 and TRBJ2-1, with 8 nucleotides matching TRBD2. The V and J ends lost 4 bases and 2 bases, in that order; junction bases with no gene match: 4. The CDR3 is 15 residues long. CDR1 is SNHLY, CDR2 FYNNEI, per germline. The CDR3 DNA follows: TGTGCCAGCAGTGGGGGACTAGGGGCCTACAATGAGCAGTTCTTC. Residues: CASSGGLGAYNEQFF.

The chain joins TRBV5-4 to TRBJ2-3; perhaps TRBD1 as D (6 bases). The CDR3 sequence is 16 residues long. The germline V and J ends were trimmed by 3 bases and 0 bases, with 14 bases remaining between them. Germline-derived CDR1 and CDR2 are SGHNT and YYREEE (reference sequence). As DNA, the CDR3 is TGTGCCAGCAGCTATAGACAGGCAACTAGCACAGATACGCAGTATTTT. Amino acids: CASSYRQATSTDTQYF.

The J gene is TRBJ2-3, the V gene TRBV5-1; TRBD2 is a possible D gene (5 bases). The CDR3 spans 14 residues. Per germline, CDR1 SGHRS and CDR2 YFSETQ. V lost 6 bases and J lost 0, with 11 bases in between. The CDR3 bases are TGCGCCAGCAATCGGGGTTTTAGCACAGATACGCAGTATTTT. It specifies CASNRGFSTDTQYF.

This clone was observed a single time. The chain combines TRBV24-1 with TRBJ2-1; TRBD2 aligns across 15 bases. The V gene's germline CDR1 is KGHDR and CDR2 SFDVKD. This CDR3 region has 19 residues. The V segment lost 1 base and the J segment 4 bases; nucleotides outside the gene matches: 7. The CDR3 sequence: CATSDFNPGTSGRYNEQFF. CDR3 nucleotides: TGTGCCACCAGTGATTTTAATCCCGGGACTAGCGGGAGGTACAATGAGCAGTTCTTC.

This rearrangement joins TRBV2 to TRBJ2-3; 10 nucleotides agree with TRBD1. This CDR3 is built from 18 residues. CDR1 is SNHLY and CDR2 is FYNNEI in the germline V gene. Trimming removed 6 bases from V and 1 base from J; junction bases left unmatched: 13. CDR3 nucleotide sequence: TGTGCCAGCAGCCAAGCAACCCCGACAGGGGGCGGCACAGATACGCAGTATTTT. Amino acids: CASSQATPTGGGTDTQYF.

The CDR3 loop reads CASSEYRGGLGNYGYTF. The DNA for the CDR3 is TGCGCCAGCAGTGAATACAGGGGTGGTTTGGGAAACTATGGCTACACCTTC. The V gene is TRBV10-2, the J gene TRBJ1-2, with 7 positions matching TRBD1. The CDR3 spans 17 residues. The V and J ends lost 3 bases and 2 bases, in that order; junction bases with no gene match: 12. In germline, CDR1 is WSHSY, CDR2 SAAADI.

The gene calls are TRBV7-8 and TRBJ1-1; D not resolved. The V gene lost 1 base and the J gene lost 1 base, with 7 bases spanning the gap. The CDR3 runs to 14 residues. From germline, CDR1 is SGHVS and CDR2 FQNEAQ. The CDR3 DNA reads TGTGCCAGCAGCTTAGTATCAGGGAACACTGAAGCTTTCTTT. It codes for CASSLVSGNTEAFF.

The gene calls are TRBV28 and TRBJ2-2; 16 positions match TRBD2. CDR1 is MDHEN, CDR2 SYDVKM, per germline. This CDR3 has 16 residues. After removal of 5 bases from V and 7 bases from J, the junction contained 4 bases not matched to a gene. CDR3 nucleotide sequence: TGTGCCAGCAGTCGCGGGACTAGCGGGAGGGGCGGGGAGCTGTTTTTT. Translation gives CASSRGTSGRGGELFF.

This chain joins TRBV7-2 and TRBJ2-2, with D possibly being TRBD2 (6 bases). The V end lost 2 bases, the J end lost 5 bases, and 18 bases lay between the germline ends. The CDR3 loop spans 17 amino acids. CDR1 and CDR2 from the germline V gene are SGHTA and FQGNSA. In nucleotides, the CDR3 is TGTGCCAGCAGCTTACGCCGATCGGGGGTGGCTACCGGGGAGCTGTTTTTT. It yields the protein CASSLRRSGVATGELFF.

V and J are TRBV3-1 (or the pseudogene TRBV3-2) and TRBJ2-2; possible D gene TRBD2, 7 bases. The germline gives CDR1 LGHDT, CDR2 YNNKEL (reference sequence). Trimming took 1 base from V and 9 from J, leaving 15 bases between them. This CDR3 is 15 amino acids long. This CDR3 reads CASSQVVGGARELFF. The CDR3 DNA follows: TGTGCCAGCAGCCAAGTAGTTGGGGGGGCCAGGGAGCTGTTTTTT.

The chain is built from TRBV18 and TRBJ1-5, with 7 bases aligning to TRBD1. Germline V gene sequence: CDR1 KGHSH, CDR2 LQKENI. V was clipped by 3 bases and J by 3 bases; unmatched bases: 8. The CDR3 is made up of 16 amino acids. The CDR3 DNA follows: TGTGCCAGCTCACCTTCCACAGGGGCGTTCAATCAGCCCCAGCATTTT. Amino acid sequence: CASSPSTGAFNQPQHF. Looking up the rest from reference TRBV18 and TRBJ1-5 gives the full variable domain: NAGVMQNPRHLVRRRGQEARLRCSPMKGHSHVYWYRQLPEEGLKFMVYLQKENIIDESGMPKERFSAEFPKEGPSILRIQQVVRGDSAAYFCASSPSTGAFNQPQHFGDGTRLSIL.

The chain carries TRBV4-1 and TRBJ1-4; possibly TRBD1 for D (6 bases). V lost 4 bases and J 6 bases, leaving 18 bases between the germline ends. Germline values: CDR1 MGHRA, CDR2 YSYEKL. This CDR3 has 16 residues. This CDR3 is CASSRTTMDSYEKLFF. The CDR3 DNA reads TGCGCCAGCAGCCGCACCACGATGGACAGCTATGAAAAACTGTTTTTT.

The V and J genes are TRBV13 and TRBJ1-1; TRBD1 matches 7 bases. Germline V lookup: CDR1 PRHDT, CDR2 FYEKMQ (reference sequence). The CDR3 has 15 residues. V shed 4 bases and J 3 bases; nucleotides not matched to a gene: 8. The CDR3 sequence is CASSSSYRGDTEAFF. CDR3 coding DNA: TGTGCCAGCAGCTCCTCCTACAGGGGTGACACTGAAGCTTTCTTT.

The chain combines TRBV5-1 with TRBJ2-6; tentative D call: TRBD2 (5 bases). Germline V gene sequence: CDR1 SGHRS, CDR2 YFSETQ. This CDR3 contains 15 residues. The V end lost 4 bases, the J end lost 4 bases, and 12 bases lay between the germline ends. CDR3 in DNA: TGCGCCAGCAGCGGGCGGGTCACCGGGGCCAACGTCCTGACTTTC. Its translation: CASSGRVTGANVLTF.

The rearrangement uses TRBV9 and TRBJ2-1; D unresolved. Trimming left V 0 bases short and J 4 bases short, with 8 bases between. The CDR3 is 14 residues long. Germline CDR1 and CDR2: SGDLS and YYNGEE. The CDR3 spells CASSVVTFYNEQFF. In DNA, the CDR3 is TGTGCCAGCAGCGTAGTCACATTTTACAATGAGCAGTTCTTC.

The chain has TRBV10-1 and TRBJ1-3; D not certain. Deletions cut 0 bases from V and 4 bases from J, with 13 bases between. The CDR3 runs to 16 residues. Germline lookup yields CDR1 WNHNN and CDR2 SYGVQD (reference sequence). CDR3 loop: CASSESTGCAGNTIYF. The CDR3 DNA follows: TGCGCCAGCAGTGAGTCGACGGGATGTGCCGGAAACACCATATATTTT.

This chain joins TRBV3-1 (or the pseudogene TRBV3-2) and TRBJ2-2, with unresolved D. V was trimmed by 0 bases and J by 5 bases, leaving 13 bases between them. The CDR3 extends over 16 amino acids. Looked up from germline, CDR1 is LGHDT and CDR2 is YNNKEL (reference sequence). CDR3 DNA sequence: TGTGCCAGCAGCCAAGATCCTCGACGGGTGACCGGGGAGCTGTTTTTT. It yields the protein CASSQDPRRVTGELFF.

The gene calls are TRBV28 and TRBJ1-6; 7 bases are shared with TRBD1. The trim removed 3 bases at V and 8 bases at J, leaving 13 bases unmatched. Germline V gives CDR1 MDHEN, CDR2 SYDVKM. CDR3 length: 17 residues. CDR3 region: CASSFPDRIPIDSPLHF. In nucleotides, the CDR3 is TGTGCCAGCAGTTTCCCGGACAGGATCCCTATAGATTCACCCCTCCACTTT.

The CDR3 loop is CATSDLGSGGETQYF. In DNA form, the CDR3 reads TGTGCCACCAGTGATTTGGGATCGGGGGGGGAGACCCAGTACTTC. V usage is TRBV24-1 and J usage is TRBJ2-5; 8 nucleotides agree with TRBD2. The CDR3 has 15 amino acids. The V and J ends lost 0 bases and 5 bases, in that order; junction bases with no gene match: 4. Germline CDR1 KGHDR, CDR2 SFDVKD.

The chain combines TRBV28 with TRBJ1-2; 8 bases agree with TRBD1. In germline, CDR1 is MDHEN, CDR2 SYDVKM. CDR3 length equals 15 residues. Trimming at V came to 7 bases and at J to 6 bases, leaving 13 bases not matched to a gene. This CDR3 reads CASTPHSGGEDGYTF. Written as DNA, the CDR3 is TGTGCCAGCACCCCCCACTCAGGGGGCGAAGATGGCTACACCTTC.

V gene TRBV2 combines with J gene TRBJ1-1, with a weak D call TRBD1 (6 bases). V gave up 8 bases and J gave up 2 bases, with 12 bases separating them. The V gene's germline CDR1 is SNHLY and CDR2 FYNNEI. The CDR3 is 13 amino acids. Here the CDR3 reads CASGGQPNTEAFF. The CDR3, as DNA: TGTGCCAGCGGAGGACAGCCAAACACTGAAGCTTTCTTT.